This T cell receptor (beta chain) is drawn from a study of regulatory dendritic cells for organ transplantation. Findings of the study overall: The authors noted considerable between-person heterogeneity in alloreactive memory CD8+ cells. Mature dendritic cells appeared to drive more memory CD8+ clonal expansion than regulatory ones. Memory CD8+ T cells were the most oligoclonal; naive cells were highly diverse.

CFSE-labeled sorted T cells met regulatory or mature dendritic cells for 5 days. Naive CD45RA+ and memory CD45RO+ CD4+ or CD8+ T cells were FACS-sorted. Germline V gives CDR1 SGHVS, CDR2 FQNEAQ. The CDR3 has 20 residues. J lost 7 bases, V lost 5 bases, and 19 bases had no gene match. Generated by immunoSEQ multiplex PCR, the TCRdb table keeps only in-frame clones and is missing some. The repertoire consists of about 3,500 clones, with roughly 65% occurring once and the leading ten covering less than 25%. Note on this clone: Antigen unknown.

This rearrangement joins TRBV7-8 to TRBJ2-1; 14 bases map to TRBD2. This TCR derives from a human donor in good health. The source material was memory CD8+ T cells from blood cultured with dendritic cells. This sample's subset: CD45RO+ memory T cells. For the CDR3, the DNA is TGTGCCAGCAGCCCTAGATCGCGACTAGCGGGGGGGCCTATTAATAATGAGCAGTTCTTC. The encoded protein is CASSPRSRLAGGPINNEQFF.